This entry is about one T cell receptor beta chain. Its antigen is as yet unknown. These data are taken from a study of Ad26.COV2.S vaccination and SARS-CoV-2 variants. Across the study: Sample donor was a member of the COV1001 Ad26.COV2.S trial arm. Recipients of Ad26.COV2.S got it intramuscularly, once or twice 56 days apart.

Unmatched junction bases numbered 0, after V lost 4 bases and J lost 1 base. The CDR3 runs to 14 residues. Germline V gene sequence: CDR1 LGHDT, CDR2 YNNKEL (reference sequence). The study's findings and limits: Ad26.COV2.S recipients had broader spike-specific TCRs (P = 0.0014).

Sample treatment: some 19 received Ad26.COV2.S at low or high dose, single or two shots; roughly five received placebo; per-sample allocation not given. All samples were drawn on day 63, counting from the first vaccine or placebo injection. Repertoires were generated with immunoSEQ multiplex PCR, while TCRdb's copy carries only in-frame clones and drops some. The sample records a few hundred thousand clones, around 88% being singletons. The chain recombines TRBV3-1 (or the pseudogene TRBV3-2) with TRBJ1-1; 10 bases are shared with TRBD1. The receptor comes from a person aged 18-65 years who received the Ad26.COV2.S COVID-19 vaccine or a placebo. Sequenced material: peripheral blood, taken in a trial of Ad26.COV2.S vaccine versus placebo. Here the CDR3 DNA reads TGTGCCAGCAGCCGACAGGGGGCGAACACTGAAGCTTTCTTT. Encoded protein: CASSRQGANTEAFF.